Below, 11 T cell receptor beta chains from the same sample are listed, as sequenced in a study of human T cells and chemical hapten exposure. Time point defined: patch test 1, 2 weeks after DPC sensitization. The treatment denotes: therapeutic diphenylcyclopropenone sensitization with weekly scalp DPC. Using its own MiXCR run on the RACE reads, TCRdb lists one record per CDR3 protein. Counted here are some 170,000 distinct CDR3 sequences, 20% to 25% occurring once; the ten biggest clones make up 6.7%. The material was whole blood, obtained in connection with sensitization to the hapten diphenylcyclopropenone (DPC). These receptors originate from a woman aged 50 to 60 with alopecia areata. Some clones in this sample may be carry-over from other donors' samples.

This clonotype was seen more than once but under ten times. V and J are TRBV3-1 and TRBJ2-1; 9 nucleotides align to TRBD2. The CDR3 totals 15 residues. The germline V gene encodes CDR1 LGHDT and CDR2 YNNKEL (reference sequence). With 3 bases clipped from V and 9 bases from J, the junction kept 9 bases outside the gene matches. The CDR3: CASSHGLAISSEQFF. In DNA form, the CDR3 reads TGTGCCAGCAGCCACGGACTAGCGATAAGCAGTGAGCAGTTCTTC.

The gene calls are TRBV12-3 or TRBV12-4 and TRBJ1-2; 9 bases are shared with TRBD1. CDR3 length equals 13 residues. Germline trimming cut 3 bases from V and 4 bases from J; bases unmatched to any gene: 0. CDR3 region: CASSLTGGYGYTF. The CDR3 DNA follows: TGTGCCAGCAGTTTGACAGGGGGCTATGGCTACACCTTC.

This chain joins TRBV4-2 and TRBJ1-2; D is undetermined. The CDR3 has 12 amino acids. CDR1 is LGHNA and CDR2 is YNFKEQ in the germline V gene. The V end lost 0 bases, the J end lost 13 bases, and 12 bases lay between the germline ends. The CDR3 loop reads CASSQEGKSGTF. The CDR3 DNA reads TGTGCCAGCAGCCAAGAGGGCAAATCAGGCACCTTC.

CDR3 residues: CSATRTSGRALSYEQYF. The CDR3 DNA follows: TGCAGTGCAACCCGGACTAGCGGGAGGGCCCTTTCCTACGAGCAGTACTTC. The chain employs TRBV20-1 and TRBJ2-7; 15 bases align to TRBD2. This CDR3 is built from 17 residues. In germline, CDR1 is DFQATT, CDR2 SNEGSKA (reference sequence). V shed 6 bases, J shed 1 base, and the junction held 10 bases outside the gene matches.

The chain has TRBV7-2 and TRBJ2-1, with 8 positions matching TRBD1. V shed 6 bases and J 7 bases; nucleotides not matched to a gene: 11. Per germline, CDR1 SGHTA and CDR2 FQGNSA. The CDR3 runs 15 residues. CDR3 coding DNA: TGTGCCAGCAGGGGGTTTCAGGGGGCTTCGAATGAGCAGTTCTTC. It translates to CASRGFQGASNEQFF.

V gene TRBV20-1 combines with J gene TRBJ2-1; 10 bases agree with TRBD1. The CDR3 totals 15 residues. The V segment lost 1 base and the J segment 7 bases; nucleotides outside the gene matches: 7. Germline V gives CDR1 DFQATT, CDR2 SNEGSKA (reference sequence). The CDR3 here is CSARVTGGRINEQFF. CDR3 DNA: TGCAGTGCTAGAGTGACAGGGGGCAGGATAAATGAGCAGTTCTTC.

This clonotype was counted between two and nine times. As DNA, the CDR3 is TGTGCCAGCAGCTTGGATCCACAGGGCAGAGAAAAACTGTTTTTT. Translation: CASSLDPQGREKLFF. The rearrangement links TRBV5-4 to TRBJ1-4; perhaps TRBD1 as D (6 bases). Germline CDR1 SGHNT, CDR2 YYREEE (reference sequence). Trimming took 0 bases from V and 8 from J, leaving 14 bases between them. The CDR3 has 15 amino acids.

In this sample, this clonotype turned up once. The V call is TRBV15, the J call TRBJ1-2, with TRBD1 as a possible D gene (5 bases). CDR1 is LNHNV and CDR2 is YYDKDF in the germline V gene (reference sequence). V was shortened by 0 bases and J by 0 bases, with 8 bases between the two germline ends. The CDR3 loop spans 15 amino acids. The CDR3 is CATSRETVTNYGYTF. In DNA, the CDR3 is TGTGCCACCAGCAGAGAGACAGTTACTAACTATGGCTACACCTTC.

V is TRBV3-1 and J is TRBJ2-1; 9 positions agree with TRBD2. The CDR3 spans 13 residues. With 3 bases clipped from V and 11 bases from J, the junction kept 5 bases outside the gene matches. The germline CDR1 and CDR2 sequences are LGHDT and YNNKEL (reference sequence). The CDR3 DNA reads TGTGCCAGCAGCCATCCCGGGACTAGCAAGCAGTTCTTC. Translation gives CASSHPGTSKQFF.

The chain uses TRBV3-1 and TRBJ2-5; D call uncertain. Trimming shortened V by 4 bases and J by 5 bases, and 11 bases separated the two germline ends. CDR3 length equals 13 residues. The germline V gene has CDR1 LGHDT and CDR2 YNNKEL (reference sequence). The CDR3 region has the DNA TGTGCCAGCAGCCCATCACACCGGGAGACCCAGTACTTC. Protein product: CASSPSHRETQYF.

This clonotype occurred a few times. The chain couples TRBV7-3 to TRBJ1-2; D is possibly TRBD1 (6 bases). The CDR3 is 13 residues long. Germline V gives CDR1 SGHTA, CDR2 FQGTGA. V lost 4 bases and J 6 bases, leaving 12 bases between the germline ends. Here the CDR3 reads CASSSSGGDGYTF. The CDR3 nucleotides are TGTGCCAGCAGCTCCAGCGGGGGCGATGGCTACACCTTC.